Listed below are T cell receptor beta chains from one sample, sequenced in a study of blood T cells in healthy people across ages. TCRdb independently ran MiXCR on the 5' RACE reads; one entry per CDR3 protein. The sample lists 1.5 million or so distinct CDR3 sequences; approximately 39% were seen once. Sequencing was performed on blood. The source is a woman in her late teens or twenties in good health. Each CDR3 is given with its conserved first and last residue. Each record gives: J gene, V gene, D gene, clone size, CDR3 DNA, CDR3 protein. The D gene is left open where the match is weak. Some rows mark clone size as missing; the rest say once, few, many or name a class of expanded clone.

>TRBJ2-4|TRBV27|.|.
TGTGCCAGCAAGACCTCGCCGGGGTTCTCGAAGGAGTACTTC
CASKTSPGFSKEYF
>TRBJ2-5|TRBV4-1|TRBD2|.
TGCGCCAGCAGCCAAGGAGGACTAGGGGTGTACGTGACCCAGTACTTC
CASSQGGLGVYVTQYF
>TRBJ2-2|TRBV12-3/TRBV12-4|.|.
TGTGCCAGCAGAGCCCGATACGGACATACGAACACCGGGGAGCTGTTTTTT
CASRARYGHTNTGELFF
>TRBJ2-5|TRBV20-1|.|.
TGCAGTGCCCATCGACAACCGCAAGAGACCCAGTACTTC
CSAHRQPQETQYF
>TRBJ2-3|TRBV27|TRBD2|.
TGTGCCAGCAGTTCCGCCAGACTAGCGGGGGGACAGCATACGCAGTATTTT
CASSSARLAGGQHTQYF
>TRBJ1-2|TRBV6-5|.|few
TGTGCCAGCAGAAAAGTACAGGTTAACTATGGCTACACCTTC
CASRKVQVNYGYTF
>TRBJ1-1|TRBV30|.|.
TGTGCCTGGAGTGTAGCGGCAAAACTTCACACTGAAGCTTTCTTT
CAWSVAAKLHTEAFF
>TRBJ2-7|TRBV7-2|TRBD2|few
TGTGCCAGCAGCTTAGAGCCCCAGCGGGGATTCTACGAGCAGTACTTC
CASSLEPQRGFYEQYF
>TRBJ1-2|TRBV29-1|.|.
TGCAGCGTTCCCTTTCTCGAGGGGCACTATGGCTACACCTTC
CSVPFLEGHYGYTF
>TRBJ1-2|TRBV5-1|.|.
TGCGCCAGCAGCTCTAGGACAACAGCTAACTATGGCTACACCTTC
CASSSRTTANYGYTF
>TRBJ1-2|TRBV2|.|.
TGTGCCAGCAGTAGCGGGACTTTAGGCTACACCTTC
CASSSGTLGYTF
>TRBJ2-4|TRBV6-2/TRBV6-3|TRBD2|few
TGTGCCAGCAGCAAGGGACTAATAGCCAAAAACATTCAGTACTTC
CASSKGLIAKNIQYF
>TRBJ1-2|TRBV20-1|.|.
TGCAGTGCCCCATTGGGGGATGGCTACACCTTC
CSAPLGDGYTF
>TRBJ2-2|TRBV4-3|TRBD1|.
TGCGCCAGCAGCCAGGAGCTGACAGGGGGCGGAAACACCGGGGAGCTGTTTTTT
CASSQELTGGGNTGELFF
>TRBJ2-1|TRBV11-2|.|.
TGTGCGAGCTTGGCCTACTCAGGGGATGAGCAGTTCTTC
CASLAYSGDEQFF
>TRBJ1-1|TRBV5-1|TRBD1|few
TGCGCCAGCAGCCTTGGATTAACGGGACAGGCACTACCCGAAGCTTTCTTT
CASSLGLTGQALPEAFF
>TRBJ2-3|TRBV20-1|TRBD2|.
TGCAGTGCTACCGGGACTAGCGGAGCACGGGGGGATACGCAGTATTTT
CSATGTSGARGDTQYF
>TRBJ2-5|TRBV28|.|.
TGTGCCAGCAGTTTTAATCCGGCTGTTTTCGATGAGCAGTACTTC
CASSFNPAVFDEQYF
>TRBJ2-2|TRBV18|TRBD2|.
TGTGCCAGCTCACCCAGCGGGGTCGACGGGGAGCTGTTTTTT
CASSPSGVDGELFF
>TRBJ1-1|TRBV20-1|.|.
TGCAGTGCTAGTCTTACGGTGGACACTGAAGCTTTCTTT
CSASLTVDTEAFF
>TRBJ2-7|TRBV6-5|.|.
TGTGCCAGCAGTTACCGGGGGCCCCGTCGTGCGGACGAGCAGTACTTC
CASSYRGPRRADEQYF
>TRBJ2-4|TRBV5-1|.|few
TGCGCCAGCAGCCCCGACATAGCCAAAAACATTCAGTACTTC
CASSPDIAKNIQYF
>TRBJ1-2|TRBV24-1|.|few
TGTGCCACCAGTAGCCAGGGCGGTGGAGGCTACACCTTC
CATSSQGGGGYTF
>TRBJ2-1|TRBV6-5|TRBD2|.
TGTGCCAGCAGTAAGCCTAGCGGGGGTTTGTATGAGCAGTTCTTC
CASSKPSGGLYEQFF
>TRBJ1-6|TRBV4-1|.|.
TGCGCCAGCAGCCAAGTCCCGGGTGGAGCGGATAATTCACCCCTCCACTTT
CASSQVPGGADNSPLHF
>TRBJ2-1|TRBV3-1|TRBD2|.
TGTGCCAGCAGCCGGGGTCCAGCGGGAGCCCCCTACAATGAGCAGTTCTTC
CASSRGPAGAPYNEQFF
>TRBJ1-1|TRBV12-3/TRBV12-4|TRBD1|.
TGTGCCAGCACAGGGGGCCTTCTCGAAGCTTTCTTT
CASTGGLLEAFF
>TRBJ2-7|TRBV10-2|.|.
TGCGCCAGCAAGGGAGCAGGTTCTCTCGAGCAGTACTTC
CASKGAGSLEQYF
>TRBJ2-1|TRBV12-3/TRBV12-4|.|.
TGTGCCAGCAGGCCAGGGGTCAATGAGCAGTTCTTC
CASRPGVNEQFF
>TRBJ1-1|TRBV6-6|.|.
TGTGCCAGCAGTTACCTGTACACCACTGAAGCTTTCTTT
CASSYLYTTEAFF
>TRBJ2-1|TRBV20-1|TRBD2|.
TGCACCCCTAGCGGTCCCGGGTCGTCCTACAATGAGCAGTTCTTC
CTPSGPGSSYNEQFF
>TRBJ1-6|TRBV4-3|.|.
TGCGCCAGCAGCCAAGATTACAGGGCTTCACCCCTCCACTTT
CASSQDYRASPLHF
>TRBJ2-3|TRBV3-1|.|.
TGTGCCAGCAGCCAACGTATTCTCGGCAGGGGACCGATGGATACGCAGTATTTT
CASSQRILGRGPMDTQYF
>TRBJ2-1|TRBV24-1|.|.
TGTGCCACCAGTGACCCGGGGACTTATGGCGGTTACAACAATGAGCAGTTCTTC
CATSDPGTYGGYNNEQFF
>TRBJ2-2|TRBV4-3|.|.
TGCGCCAGCAGCCAAGATCGGAGCGGTATCCAGGCCAGGGAGCTGTTTTTT
CASSQDRSGIQARELFF
>TRBJ1-1|TRBV6-1|.|few
TGTGCCAGCAGTGGCCAGGTCTACACTGAAGCTTTCTTT
CASSGQVYTEAFF
>TRBJ2-3|TRBV13|.|.
TGTGCCAGCAGCGTCCTTCCATACAGCACAGATACGCAGTATTTT
CASSVLPYSTDTQYF
>TRBJ1-1|TRBV7-8|.|few
TGTGCCAGCAGTTCGGACGGCTTGGGCACTGAAGCTTTCTTT
CASSSDGLGTEAFF
>TRBJ2-5|TRBV20-1|TRBD1|.
TGCAGTGCTGCCGGGACAGGGGTGGAGACCCAGTACTTC
CSAAGTGVETQYF
>TRBJ2-7|TRBV11-2|.|few
TGTGCCAGCAGGGTACAGGGAGTTCTGGGCGAGCAGTACTTC
CASRVQGVLGEQYF
>TRBJ1-1|TRBV6-2/TRBV6-3|.|.
TGTGCCACCACTCTAGGCCGCCTCACTGAAGCTTTCTTT
CATTLGRLTEAFF
>TRBJ2-5|TRBV29-1|.|few
TGCAGCGTTGAAGTTCCTGGGTCTCTTTCCAAGTACTTC
CSVEVPGSLSKYF
>TRBJ1-4|TRBV5-1|.|.
TGCGCCAGCAGCCTCGGGACGAAAGATGAAAAACTGTTTTTT
CASSLGTKDEKLFF
>TRBJ2-3|TRBV12-3/TRBV12-4|.|.
TGTGCCAGCACCCTCTTAGGGGTCACCAGCACAGATACGCAGTATTTT
CASTLLGVTSTDTQYF
>TRBJ2-7|TRBV20-1|TRBD1|many
TGCAGTGCTAGATCGGGACAGGGCATCCACGAGCAGTACTTC
CSARSGQGIHEQYF
>TRBJ2-1|TRBV28|.|few
TGTGCCAGCAGTTTCGGTCTTTTATACAATGAGCAGTTCTTC
CASSFGLLYNEQFF
>TRBJ1-5|TRBV29-1|.|.
TGCAGCAACCCACCGGGGTCGGCCCAGCATTTT
CSNPPGSAQHF
>TRBJ2-5|TRBV4-3|.|few
TGCGCCAGCAGCCAACGCTGGAACGAAGAGACCCAGTACTTC
CASSQRWNEETQYF
>TRBJ2-1|TRBV6-2/TRBV6-3|TRBD1|.
TGTGCCAGCAGTTCCCTTATCAGGGGGAACAGGTACAATGAGCAGTTCTTC
CASSSLIRGNRYNEQFF
>TRBJ2-7|TRBV5-1|TRBD2|.
TGCGCCAGCAGCCCCACTAGCGGATTCGACGAGCAGTACTTC
CASSPTSGFDEQYF
>TRBJ2-5|TRBV7-9|TRBD2|.
TGTGCCAGCAGCCCCTTCGCGGGGGAAGAGACCCAGTACTTC
CASSPFAGEETQYF
>TRBJ1-2|TRBV29-1|TRBD1|.
TGCAGCGTTTACGGGACAGACGGAGGCTACACCTTC
CSVYGTDGGYTF
>TRBJ2-2|TRBV6-1|.|.
TGTGCCAGCACCAGGGTATTAATAAGAACGAACACCGGGGAGCTGTTTTTT
CASTRVLIRTNTGELFF
>TRBJ2-4|TRBV7-2|.|few
TGTGCCAGCAGCTTGGGACCCACGAACATTCAGTACTTC
CASSLGPTNIQYF
>TRBJ1-1|TRBV28|.|.
TGTGCCAGCAGAGGCCGGAAGTCCTACCGGCGTAGTCGGGACACTGAAGCTTTCTTT
CASRGRKSYRRSRDTEAFF
>TRBJ2-1|TRBV6-1|TRBD2|.
TGTGCCAGCGGAAATAGCGGGGGGCTTTACAATGAGCAGTTCTTC
CASGNSGGLYNEQFF
>TRBJ2-3|TRBV20-1|TRBD1|.
TGCAGTGGAAGAGCAGGGGGCCTAGGCTCGCAGTATTTT
CSGRAGGLGSQYF
>TRBJ1-5|TRBV18|TRBD1|.
TGTGCCAGCTCACCGACAGGGGCAGATCAGCCCCAGCATTTT
CASSPTGADQPQHF
>TRBJ2-7|TRBV3-1|.|.
TGTGCCAGCACACGGCAGGCGGGCTCCAATGAGCAGTACTTC
CASTRQAGSNEQYF